The following is a T cell receptor (beta chain) sequence with its context. Its target is not known. Sequencing was performed with immunoSEQ multiplex PCR; in TCRdb, only in-frame clones are kept and a portion is missing. The table has about 110,000 clones, around 90% seen once; the top ten hold approximately 5.6%. This entry comes from a study of T cell responses to AZD1222 COVID-19 vaccine. Study-level findings and limits: Close to half of all spike-specific TCRs reportedly target regions of the variants that are unmutated.

V lost 3 bases, J lost 1 base, and 5 bases stayed unmatched. CDR3 length: 17 residues. Germline loops: CDR1 KGHDR, CDR2 SFDVKD. The receptor's source is an adult who received the AZD1222 COVID-19 vaccine. Source: peripheral blood, taken 28 days after the second AZD1222 dose. The chain employs TRBV24-1 and TRBJ1-5; 10 nucleotides align to TRBD1. Written as DNA, the CDR3 is TGTGCCACCAGTGATCCGACAGGGGGCCAAAGCAATCAGCCCCAGCATTTT. It codes for CATSDPTGGQSNQPQHF.